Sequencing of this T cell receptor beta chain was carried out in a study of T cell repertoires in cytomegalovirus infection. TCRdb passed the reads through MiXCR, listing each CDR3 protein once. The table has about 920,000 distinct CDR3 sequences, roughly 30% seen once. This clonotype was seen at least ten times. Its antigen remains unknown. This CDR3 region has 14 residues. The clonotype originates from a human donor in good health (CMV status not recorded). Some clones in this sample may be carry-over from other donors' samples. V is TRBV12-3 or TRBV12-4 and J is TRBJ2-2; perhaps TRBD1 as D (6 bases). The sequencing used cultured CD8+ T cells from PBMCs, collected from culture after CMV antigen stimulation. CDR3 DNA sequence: TGTGCTTACCAGCCCTCAGGGGACACCGGGGAGCTGTTTTTT. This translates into CAYQPSGDTGELFF.